This T cell receptor (beta chain) appears in the sequencing data of a study of blood T cell repertoires in COVID-19. Across the study: The United States, Italy and Spain were the sources of the acute and convalescent COVID-19 samples.

The CDR3 has 14 amino acids. Per the germline V gene, CDR1 is SNHLY and CDR2 is FYNNEI. On this clone itself: A junction end diverges from the germline sequence, so it may reflect a read error.

Authors' data handling: Using reference gene primer amplification, nucleated cell counts were estimated. The repertoire was sequenced with immunoSEQ multiplex PCR; TCRdb's copy has only in-frame clones and lacks some. V, J and clone size derive from that table, while D and trimming were established from the DNA sequence. The table has tens of thousands of clones, around 85% seen once. This chain uses TRBV2 with TRBJ2-3, with TRBD1 matching over 7 bases. This TCR came from a man aged 80 or over with acute or convalescent COVID-19. The sequenced sample was peripheral blood. CDR3 DNA sequence: TGTGCCAGCAGGGAAGGGACAGCCTCAGATACGCAGTATTTT. It translates to CASREGTASDTQYF. The full variable domain, its missing parts supplied by reference TRBV2 and TRBJ2-3, is EPEVTQTPSHQVTQMGQEVILRCVPISNHLYFYWYRQILGQKVEFLVSFYNNEISEKSEIFDDQFSVERPDGSNFTLKIRSTKLEDSAMYFCASREGTASDTQYFGPGTRLTVL.